This T cell receptor (beta chain) was identified during a study of cytomegalovirus exposure and HLA in healthy donors. Notes on the study in general: The investigators catalogued 150 to 200 TCR beta chains as cytomegalovirus-associated.

The donors were members of the validation cohort comprising approximately 110 subjects, separate from the approximately 710-subject first cohort. Looked up from germline, CDR1 is MNHEY and CDR2 is SMNVEV (reference sequence). The CDR3 has 15 residues. With regard to this clone: Antigen unknown. Germline is not matched at one junction end, which may reflect a read error.

TCRdb's copy holds only in-frame clones and misses some; the assay was immunoSEQ multiplex PCR. The sample contains almost 75,000 clones, 85% of which appear only once. V gene TRBV27 combines with J gene TRBJ2-2, with TRBD1 matching over 7 bases. Material for sequencing was PBMCs. This TCR derives from a man aged 30 to 39 in good health and CMV-seronegative. DNA for the CDR3: TGTGCCAGCAGTTTAGACAGGGCGAACACCGGGGAGCTGGTTTTT. This gives the protein CASSLDRANTGELVF.